These 14 T cell receptor beta chains came from one sample sequenced in a study of blood T cell repertoires in COVID-19. Only in-frame clones appear in the TCRdb table, and some are missing; sequencing was by immunoSEQ multiplex PCR. This sample yields under 550,000 clones, of which 80% to 90% are seen a single time; 0.7% to 1% belongs to the top ten. Specimen: peripheral blood. These receptors were collected from a man younger than 35 with COVID-19, enrolled during active disease.

The rearrangement uses TRBV7-9 and TRBJ2-5; D is possibly TRBD1 (6 bases). Deletions cut 6 bases from V and 0 bases from J, with 23 bases between. CDR3 length equals 18 residues. Germline V gene lookup returns CDR1 SEHNR and CDR2 FQNEAQ (reference sequence). In DNA form, the CDR3 reads TGTGCCAGCAGTCCCGCCAGGGGTTCGACCGATGACCAAGAGACCCAGTACTTC. Translated, it gives CASSPARGSTDDQETQYF.

The CDR3 DNA follows: TGTGCCAGCAGCGTAGTTAGCTCGGAGACCCAGTACTTC. Amino acids: CASSVVSSETQYF. The J gene is TRBJ2-5, the V gene TRBV9; D gene ambiguous. Germline assignment: CDR1 SGDLS and CDR2 YYNGEE. V was cut by 0 bases and J by 5 bases, with 8 bases left in between. The CDR3 length is 13 residues.

The chain combines TRBV19 with TRBJ2-7, with 11 bases aligning to TRBD2. Trimming at V came to 7 bases and at J to 5 bases, leaving 4 bases not matched to a gene. This CDR3 is 13 amino acids long. Per the germline V gene, CDR1 is LNHDA and CDR2 is SQIVND (reference sequence). This chain's CDR3 is CASKVAGGHEQYF. The CDR3 DNA reads TGTGCCAGTAAAGTAGCGGGAGGGCACGAGCAGTACTTC.

This clone was seen a single time. This chain connects TRBV15 to TRBJ2-5, with 9 nucleotides matching TRBD2. This CDR3 has 14 residues. Germline loops: CDR1 LNHNV, CDR2 YYDKDF (reference sequence). Losses at the gene ends were 1 base for V and 3 bases for J; bases not matched to a gene: 0. CDR3 sequence: CATSRVAGEETQYF. In DNA form, the CDR3 reads TGTGCCACCAGCAGAGTAGCGGGGGAAGAGACCCAGTACTTC.

This clone was recorded once. The rearrangement links TRBV15 to TRBJ2-7; 8 nucleotides line up with TRBD1. The CDR3 extends over 15 amino acids. The V and J ends lost 0 bases and 3 bases, in that order; junction bases with no gene match: 4. Germline V gives CDR1 LNHNV, CDR2 YYDKDF (reference sequence). The CDR3 sequence is CATSRETGGGYEQYF. The CDR3 nucleotides read TGTGCCACCAGCAGAGAAACAGGGGGAGGCTACGAGCAGTACTTC.

This clone was detected only once. The chain joins TRBV5-4 to TRBJ2-1; TRBD2 matches at 11 bases. Germline CDR1 and CDR2: SGHNT and YYREEE (reference sequence). The CDR3 is 17 amino acids. J was trimmed by 7 bases and V by 0 bases; bases with no gene match: 9. CDR3 coding DNA: TGTGCCAGCAGCTTGGCTAAACTAGCGGGAGTGGGGAATGAGCAGTTCTTC. Its translation is CASSLAKLAGVGNEQFF.

The chain carries TRBV30 and TRBJ1-6; 7 positions agree with TRBD1. V was clipped by 1 base and J by 10 bases; unmatched bases: 10. CDR3 length: 15 residues. CDR1 and CDR2 from the germline V gene are GTSNPN and SVGIG (reference sequence). The CDR3 is CAWSGRTGVGSPLHF. In DNA, the CDR3 is TGTGCCTGGAGTGGAAGAACAGGGGTAGGATCACCCCTCCACTTT. The full variable domain, its missing parts supplied by reference TRBV30 and TRBJ1-6, is SQTIHQWPATLVQPVGSPLSLECTVEGTSNPNLYWYRQAAGRGLQLLFYSVGIGQISSEVPQNLSASRPQDRQFILSSKKLLLSDSGFYLCAWSGRTGVGSPLHFGNGTRLTVT.

The chain is built from TRBV5-5 and TRBJ2-7; D might be TRBD1 (5 bases). V was cut by 3 bases and J by 2 bases, with 21 bases left in between. This CDR3 has 17 amino acids. Germline V CDR1 and CDR2: SGHKS, YYEKEE (reference sequence). The CDR3 nucleotides are TGTGCCAGCAGCTCCCTACCGGACATTGGCAGTGCCTACGAGCAGTACTTC. It encodes CASSSLPDIGSAYEQYF.

The chain carries TRBV9 and TRBJ2-3; TRBD2 agrees at 8 bases. Per germline, CDR1 SGDLS and CDR2 YYNGEE. The CDR3 has 15 residues. V was pared by 0 bases and J by 5 bases, with 5 bases of the junction left unmatched. The chain's CDR3 is CASSVAPGGVDTQYF. The CDR3 nucleotides read TGTGCCAGCAGCGTAGCTCCCGGGGGGGTAGATACGCAGTATTTT.

This rearrangement joins TRBV7-9 to TRBJ1-1; D is perhaps TRBD1 (6 bases). CDR1 is SEHNR and CDR2 is FQNEAQ in the germline V gene (reference sequence). V was cut by 4 bases and J by 0 bases, with 15 bases left in between. This CDR3 has 16 amino acids. CDR3 in amino acids: CASSSSGQFMNTEAFF. The CDR3 nucleotides are TGTGCCAGCAGCTCATCTGGACAGTTCATGAACACTGAAGCTTTCTTT.

The chain carries TRBV7-9 and TRBJ2-1; 10 nucleotides agree with TRBD2. The CDR3 length is 19 residues. The junction had 13 bases not matched to a gene; V was cut back by 5 bases and J by 0 bases. The V gene's germline CDR1 is SEHNR and CDR2 FQNEAQ (reference sequence). The CDR3, as DNA: TGTGCCAGCAGCCCCTACGGGGCTAGCGGGGGCCCCTCCTACAATGAGCAGTTCTTC. It encodes CASSPYGASGGPSYNEQFF. The whole variable domain, filled in from reference TRBV7-9 and TRBJ2-1, reads DTGVSQNPRHKITKRGQNVTFRCDPISEHNRLYWYRQTLGQGPEFLTYFQNEAQLEKSRLLSDRFSAERPKGSFSTLEIQRTEQGDSAMYLCASSPYGASGGPSYNEQFFGPGTRLTVL.

This chain joins TRBV7-8 and TRBJ1-1; 7 bases line up with TRBD1. The CDR3 contains 14 residues. Germline V CDR1 and CDR2: SGHVS, FQNEAQ. Losses at the gene ends were 4 bases for V and 1 base for J; bases not matched to a gene: 3. CDR3 sequence reads: CASSSGTENTEAFF. The DNA for the CDR3 is TGTGCCAGCAGCTCTGGGACAGAGAACACTGAAGCTTTCTTT.

This chain joins TRBV3-1 (or the pseudogene TRBV3-2) and TRBJ1-5, with D perhaps matching TRBD1 (5 bases). V dropped 0 bases and J dropped 6 bases, with 12 bases sitting between them. This CDR3 is 15 amino acids long. The germline CDR1 and CDR2 sequences are LGHDT and YNNKEL (reference sequence). CDR3 amino acids: CASSQDLRRGQPQHF. The CDR3 region has the DNA TGTGCCAGCAGCCAAGATCTCAGGAGGGGTCAGCCCCAGCATTTT.

The genes are TRBV19 and TRBJ1-6; D possibly corresponds to TRBD1 (5 bases). CDR3 size: 16 residues. CDR1 is LNHDA and CDR2 is SQIVND in the germline V gene (reference sequence). V lost 1 base and J 6 bases, leaving 13 bases between the germline ends. CDR3 nucleotides: TGTGCCAGTAGTATAGTAGCGGGGACGTCTAATTCACCCCTCCACTTT. Translation gives CASSIVAGTSNSPLHF.